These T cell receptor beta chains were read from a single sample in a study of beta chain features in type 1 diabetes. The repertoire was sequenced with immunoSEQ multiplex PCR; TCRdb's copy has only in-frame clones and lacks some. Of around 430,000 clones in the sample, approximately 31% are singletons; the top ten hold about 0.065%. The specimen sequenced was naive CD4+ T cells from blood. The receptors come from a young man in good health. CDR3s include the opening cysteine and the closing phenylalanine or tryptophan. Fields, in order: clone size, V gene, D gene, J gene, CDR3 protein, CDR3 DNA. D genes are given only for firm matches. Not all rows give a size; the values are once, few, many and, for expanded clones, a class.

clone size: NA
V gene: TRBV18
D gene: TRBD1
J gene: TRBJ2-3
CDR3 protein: CASSPLQGAWTDTQYF
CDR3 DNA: TGTGCCAGCTCACCACTTCAGGGGGCTTGGACAGATACGCAGTATTTT

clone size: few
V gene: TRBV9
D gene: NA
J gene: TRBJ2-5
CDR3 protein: CASSIGEGTQYF
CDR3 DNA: TGTGCCAGCAGCATCGGGGAAGGGACCCAGTACTTC

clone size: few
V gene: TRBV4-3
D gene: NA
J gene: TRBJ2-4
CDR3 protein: CASSQDAVQGIQYF
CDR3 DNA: TGCGCCAGCAGCCAAGATGCTGTCCAGGGCATTCAGTACTTC

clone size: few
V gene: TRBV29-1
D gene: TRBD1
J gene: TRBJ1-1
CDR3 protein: CSVGRDSSMNTEAFF
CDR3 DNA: TGCAGCGTAGGACGGGACAGTTCAATGAACACTGAAGCTTTCTTT

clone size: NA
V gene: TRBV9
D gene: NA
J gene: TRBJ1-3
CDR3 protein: CASSVGVGVAGNTIYF
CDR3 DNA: TGTGCCAGCAGCGTAGGGGTCGGAGTTGCGGGAAACACCATATATTTT

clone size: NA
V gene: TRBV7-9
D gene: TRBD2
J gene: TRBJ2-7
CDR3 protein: CASSLETGGPHEQYF
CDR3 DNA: TGTGCCAGCAGCTTAGAAACGGGAGGGCCACACGAGCAGTACTTC

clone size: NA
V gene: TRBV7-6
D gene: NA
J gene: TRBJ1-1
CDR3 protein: CASSLTENTEAFF
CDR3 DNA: TGTGCCAGCAGCTTGACAGAGAACACTGAAGCTTTCTTT

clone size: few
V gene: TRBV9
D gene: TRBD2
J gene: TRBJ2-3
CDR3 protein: CASSVGHSGSTDTQYF
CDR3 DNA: TGTGCCAGCAGCGTAGGGCATAGCGGGAGCACAGATACGCAGTATTTT

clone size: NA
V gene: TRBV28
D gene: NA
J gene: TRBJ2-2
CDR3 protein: CASRGTEQELFF
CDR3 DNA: TGTGCCAGCAGGGGGACGGAACAAGAGCTGTTTTTT

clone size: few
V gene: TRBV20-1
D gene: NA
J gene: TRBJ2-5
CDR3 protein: CSARGAETQYF
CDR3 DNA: TGCAGTGCTAGAGGCGCAGAGACCCAGTACTTC

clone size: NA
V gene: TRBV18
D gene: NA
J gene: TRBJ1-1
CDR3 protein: CASSSLTENTEAFF
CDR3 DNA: TGTGCCAGCTCATCCTTGACCGAGAACACTGAAGCTTTCTTT

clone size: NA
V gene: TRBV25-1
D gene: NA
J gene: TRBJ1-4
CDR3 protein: CASSAGGSNNEKLFF
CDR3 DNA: TGTGCCAGCAGTGCTGGGGGCAGTAATAATGAAAAACTGTTTTTT

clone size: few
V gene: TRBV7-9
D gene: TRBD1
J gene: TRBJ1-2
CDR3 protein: CASSPAGQVRGYTF
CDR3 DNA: TGTGCCAGCAGCCCCGCCGGACAGGTCCGAGGCTACACCTTC

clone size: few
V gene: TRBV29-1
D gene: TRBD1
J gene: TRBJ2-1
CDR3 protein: CSVATGGSLYNEQFF
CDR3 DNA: TGCAGCGTGGCCACAGGGGGGTCCCTTTACAATGAGCAGTTCTTC

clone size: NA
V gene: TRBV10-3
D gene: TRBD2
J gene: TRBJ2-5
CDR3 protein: CAISGTRNGETQYF
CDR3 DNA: TGTGCCATCAGTGGGACTAGGAATGGAGAGACCCAGTACTTC

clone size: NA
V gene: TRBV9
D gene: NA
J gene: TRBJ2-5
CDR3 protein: CASSVGPYQETQYF
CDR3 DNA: TGTGCCAGCAGCGTAGGTCCGTACCAAGAGACCCAGTACTTC

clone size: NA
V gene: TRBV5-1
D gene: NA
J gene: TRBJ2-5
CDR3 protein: CASSLAHSGETQYF
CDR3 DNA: TGCGCCAGCAGCTTGGCCCACAGCGGAGAGACCCAGTACTTC

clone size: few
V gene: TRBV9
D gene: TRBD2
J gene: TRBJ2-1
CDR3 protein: CASSPQGLAGINEQFF
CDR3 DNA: TGTGCCAGCAGCCCTCAGGGACTAGCGGGAATCAATGAGCAGTTCTTC

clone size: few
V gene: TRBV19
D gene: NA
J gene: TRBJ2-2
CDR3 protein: CASSAPGRSTATGELFF
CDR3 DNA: TGTGCCAGTAGTGCCCCGGGACGGAGTACCGCCACCGGGGAGCTGTTTTTT

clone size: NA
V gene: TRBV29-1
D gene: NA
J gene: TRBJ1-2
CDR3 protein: CSVVRPSYGYTF
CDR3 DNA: TGCAGCGTTGTCCGACCGAGTTATGGCTACACCTTC

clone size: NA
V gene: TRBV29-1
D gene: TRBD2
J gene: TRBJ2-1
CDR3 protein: CSGRLAGGILQNEQFF
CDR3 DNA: TGCAGCGGAAGACTAGCGGGAGGGATTTTGCAGAATGAGCAGTTCTTC

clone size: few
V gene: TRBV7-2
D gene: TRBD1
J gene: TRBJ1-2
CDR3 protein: CASSPRQGAGDGYTF
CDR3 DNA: TGTGCCAGCAGCCCAAGACAGGGAGCTGGGGATGGCTACACCTTC

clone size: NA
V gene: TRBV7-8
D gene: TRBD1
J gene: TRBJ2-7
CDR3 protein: CASSPTGVTSYEQYF
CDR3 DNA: TGTGCCAGCAGCCCTACAGGGGTCACGTCCTACGAGCAGTACTTC

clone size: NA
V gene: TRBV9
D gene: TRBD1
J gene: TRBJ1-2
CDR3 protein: CASSPGTGANYGYTF
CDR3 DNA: TGTGCCAGCAGCCCCGGGACAGGGGCCAACTATGGCTACACCTTC

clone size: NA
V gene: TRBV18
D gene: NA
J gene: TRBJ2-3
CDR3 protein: CASSPRGRADTQYF
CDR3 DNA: TGTGCCAGCTCACCACGGGGCCGGGCAGATACGCAGTATTTT

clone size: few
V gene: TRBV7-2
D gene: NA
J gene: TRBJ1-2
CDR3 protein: CASSPYRETTYGYTF
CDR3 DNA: TGTGCCAGCAGCCCTTACCGGGAAACAACGTATGGCTACACCTTC

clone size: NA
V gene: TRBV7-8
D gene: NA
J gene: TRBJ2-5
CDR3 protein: CASSLRGPETQYF
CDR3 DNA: TGTGCCAGCAGCTTACGGGGGCCCGAGACCCAGTACTTC

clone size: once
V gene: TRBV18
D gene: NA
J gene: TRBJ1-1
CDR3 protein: CASSASMNTEAFF
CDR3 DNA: TGTGCCAGCTCAGCTTCCATGAACACTGAAGCTTTCTTT

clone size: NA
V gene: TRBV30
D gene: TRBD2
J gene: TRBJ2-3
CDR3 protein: CAWSPGGRSTDTQYF
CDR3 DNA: TGTGCCTGGAGTCCCGGCGGGAGGAGCACAGATACGCAGTATTTT

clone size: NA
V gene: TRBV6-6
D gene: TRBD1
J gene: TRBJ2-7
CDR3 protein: CASSYPGQGSEQYF
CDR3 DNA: TGTGCCAGCAGTTACCCGGGACAGGGATCCGAGCAGTACTTC

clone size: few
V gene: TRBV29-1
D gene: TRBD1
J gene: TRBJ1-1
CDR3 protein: CSVKTGPLNTEAFF
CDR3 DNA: TGCAGCGTCAAGACAGGGCCATTGAACACTGAAGCTTTCTTT

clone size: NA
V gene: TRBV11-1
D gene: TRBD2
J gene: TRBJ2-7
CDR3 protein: CASTHSGTRGRYEQYF
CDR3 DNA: TGTGCCAGCACCCACTCCGGGACTAGAGGGCGGTACGAGCAGTACTTC

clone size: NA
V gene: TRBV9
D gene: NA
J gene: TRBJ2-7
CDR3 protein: CASSGTQGALSYEQYF
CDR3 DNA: TGTGCCAGCAGCGGAACCCAGGGTGCCCTATCCTACGAGCAGTACTTC

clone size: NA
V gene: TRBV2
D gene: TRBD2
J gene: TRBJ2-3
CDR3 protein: CASSEREGWTDTQYF
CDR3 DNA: TGTGCCAGCAGTGAACGGGAGGGGTGGACAGATACGCAGTATTTT

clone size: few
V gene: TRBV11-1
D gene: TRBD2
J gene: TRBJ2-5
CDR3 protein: CASSFTSGQETQYF
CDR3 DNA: TGTGCCAGCAGCTTTACTAGCGGACAAGAGACCCAGTACTTC

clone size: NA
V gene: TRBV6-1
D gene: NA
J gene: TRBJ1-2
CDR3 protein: CATKGLLYGYTF
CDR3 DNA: TGTGCCACTAAGGGACTGCTCTATGGCTACACCTTC

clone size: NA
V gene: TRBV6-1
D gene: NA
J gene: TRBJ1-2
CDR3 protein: CASSESGRVDGYTF
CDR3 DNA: TGTGCCAGCAGTGAAAGCGGCAGGGTCGATGGCTACACCTTC

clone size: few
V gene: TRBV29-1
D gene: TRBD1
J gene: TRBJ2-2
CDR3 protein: CSVVGTGQNTGELFF
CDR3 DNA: TGCAGCGTCGTCGGGACAGGGCAGAACACCGGGGAGCTGTTTTTT

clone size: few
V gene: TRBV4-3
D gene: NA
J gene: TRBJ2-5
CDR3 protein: CASSQGASEQETQYF
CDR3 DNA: TGCGCCAGCAGCCAAGGAGCTAGCGAACAAGAGACCCAGTACTTC

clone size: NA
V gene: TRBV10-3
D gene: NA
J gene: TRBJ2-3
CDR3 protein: CAISGLGGERDTQYF
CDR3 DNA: TGTGCCATCAGTGGACTGGGCGGGGAGAGGGATACGCAGTATTTT

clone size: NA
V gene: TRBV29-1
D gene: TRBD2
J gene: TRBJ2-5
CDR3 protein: CSVSGRDQETQYF
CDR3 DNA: TGCAGCGTTAGCGGGAGGGATCAAGAGACCCAGTACTTC

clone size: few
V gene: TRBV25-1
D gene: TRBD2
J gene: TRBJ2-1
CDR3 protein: CASSEAGGHNEQFF
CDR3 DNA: TGTGCCAGCAGTGAAGCGGGGGGGCACAATGAGCAGTTCTTC

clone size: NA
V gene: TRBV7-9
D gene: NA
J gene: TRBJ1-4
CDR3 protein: CASSLVDEKLFF
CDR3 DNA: TGTGCCAGCAGCTTAGTTGACGAGAAACTGTTTTTT

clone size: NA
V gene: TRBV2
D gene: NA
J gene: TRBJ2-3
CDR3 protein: CASRGQGTDTQYF
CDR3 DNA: TGTGCCAGCAGGGGACAAGGCACAGATACGCAGTATTTT

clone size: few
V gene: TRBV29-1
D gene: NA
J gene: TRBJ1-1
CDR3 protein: CSVEGGDRTEAFF
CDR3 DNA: TGCAGCGTTGAAGGGGGTGATCGGACTGAAGCTTTCTTT

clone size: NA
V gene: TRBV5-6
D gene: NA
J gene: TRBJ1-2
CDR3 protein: CASNKRPYGYTF
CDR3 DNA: TGTGCCAGCAACAAAAGACCCTATGGCTACACCTTC